A selection of T cell receptor beta chains follows, all from one sample in a study of T cell responses to AZD1222 COVID-19 vaccine. Profiling relied on immunoSEQ multiplex PCR, and the TCRdb table lists in-frame clones only, not all of them. The data contain 110,000 or so clones, about 88% of them singletons. The starting material was peripheral blood, obtained 28 days after the second AZD1222 dose. The receptor source for this set is an adult who received the AZD1222 COVID-19 vaccine. Both conserved end residues are trimmed from each CDR3. Clone size appears in some rows only: once, few, many, or a class for an expanded clone.

v_gene	j_gene	abundance	CDR3aa
TRBV3-1/TRBV3-2	TRBJ2-7	once	ASSLPGLEQY
TRBV4-1	TRBJ2-7	NA	ASSQAGVSYEQY
TRBV19	TRBJ1-1	NA	ASMRGHMNTEAF
TRBV5-1	TRBJ1-1	NA	ASSFGARNTEAF
TRBV11-3	TRBJ2-1	NA	ASSLVAEQF
TRBV9	TRBJ2-3	NA	ASSVDPTSGGTDTQY
TRBV7-2	TRBJ1-1	NA	ASSFNSGTEAF
TRBV6-5	TRBJ2-7	NA	ATQGGYEQY
TRBV28	TRBJ1-6	NA	ASRAFNSPLH
TRBV7-3	TRBJ1-2	NA	ASSPDRGYGYT
TRBV6-4	TRBJ2-3	NA	ASSDSVSGADTQY
TRBV7-3	TRBJ1-2	NA	ASSLGKSNYGYT
TRBV25-1	TRBJ2-7	few	ASGTSGLTSYEQY
TRBV4-1	TRBJ2-5	few	ASSPSGHYQETQY
TRBV5-6	TRBJ2-7	once	ASSFSTARGLEQY
TRBV6-4	TRBJ2-2	few	ANMRGAGELF
TRBV20-1	TRBJ2-1	NA	SASPSWTSGTSSYNEQF
TRBV11-2	TRBJ2-3	once	ASSSIAGSTDTQY
TRBV2	TRBJ2-3	few	ASSATRDRGRSTDTQY
TRBV15	TRBJ1-5	NA	ATSRGGREMGQPQH
TRBV20-1	TRBJ1-5	NA	SASGGVQPQH
TRBV28	TRBJ1-1	NA	ASNQQGRYTEAF
TRBV4-1	TRBJ2-1	NA	ASSVDGEQF
TRBV5-1	TRBJ2-7	NA	ASSFSGSEQY
TRBV6-1	TRBJ1-2	many	ASSESGTGMHGGYT
TRBV9	TRBJ2-1	NA	ASSVEGPEQF
TRBV4-1	TRBJ2-3	few	ASSQGPFRGGSDTQY
TRBV11-3	TRBJ2-7	NA	ASSWNRGGEQY
TRBV2	TRBJ1-1	NA	ASRTTGGLPNTEAF
TRBV28	TRBJ1-6	NA	ASSFSRGHSPLH
TRBV7-9	TRBJ1-5	NA	ASGFNSNQPQH
TRBV19	TRBJ1-2	NA	ASSIVEGLYGYT
TRBV27	TRBJ2-3	NA	ASSLVLAGNPADTQY
TRBV7-8	TRBJ1-2	NA	ASSLAAGGGGYGYT
TRBV6-4	TRBJ1-1	NA	ASSDGGGGTEAF
TRBV25-1	TRBJ1-5	NA	ASSEGGQPQH
TRBV5-6	TRBJ1-1	NA	ASSFPQGAANTEAF
TRBV5-1	TRBJ2-7	once	ASSLGGIGTAYEQY
TRBV19	TRBJ1-1	NA	ASLRVAEAF
TRBV21-1	TRBJ2-2	many	ASIQRGGNTGELF
TRBV7-3	TRBJ2-1	NA	ASSSRDGYEQF
TRBV5-1	TRBJ1-1	NA	ASSLEPVSTEAF
TRBV7-3	TRBJ1-6	NA	ASSLAFNSPLH
TRBV7-2	TRBJ1-5	NA	ASSFQGNQPQH
TRBV13	TRBJ2-1	once	ASSLGSIVYNEQF
TRBV3-1/TRBV3-2	TRBJ1-1	NA	ASSLKTEAF